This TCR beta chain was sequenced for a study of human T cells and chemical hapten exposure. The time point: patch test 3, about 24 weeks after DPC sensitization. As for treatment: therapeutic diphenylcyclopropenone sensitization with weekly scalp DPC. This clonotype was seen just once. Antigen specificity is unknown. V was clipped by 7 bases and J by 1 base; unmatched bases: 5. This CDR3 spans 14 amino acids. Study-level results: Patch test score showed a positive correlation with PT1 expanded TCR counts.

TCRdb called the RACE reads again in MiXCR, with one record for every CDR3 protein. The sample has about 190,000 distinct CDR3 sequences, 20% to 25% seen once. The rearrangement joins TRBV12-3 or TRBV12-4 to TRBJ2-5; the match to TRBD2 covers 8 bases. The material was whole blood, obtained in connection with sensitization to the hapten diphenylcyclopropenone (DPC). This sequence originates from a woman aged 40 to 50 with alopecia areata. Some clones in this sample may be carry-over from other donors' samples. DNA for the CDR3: TGTGCCAGCACCATCGGACTAGCCCAAGAGACCCAGTACTTC. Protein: CASTIGLAQETQYF.